This section outlines one TCR beta chain sequence together with its context. Repertoires were generated with immunoSEQ multiplex PCR, while TCRdb's copy carries only in-frame clones and drops some. The table has under 300,000 clones, over 80% seen once. These data are taken from a study of blood T cell repertoires in COVID-19. Study background: From T cells, B-cell-depleted T cells, or PBMCs came the material, which was cDNA or gDNA.

Germline CDR1 and CDR2: MGHDK and SYGVNS. The V and J ends lost 2 bases and 6 bases respectively, with 26 bases between them. This CDR3 has 18 residues. This chain uses TRBV25-1 with TRBJ2-7, with D tentatively TRBD2 (7 bases). The clonotype originates from a woman aged 35 to 49 who had recovered from COVID-19. Material for sequencing was peripheral blood. CDR3 sequence: CASSENGRGLRGAFEQYF. The DNA for the CDR3 is TGTGCCAGCAGTGAAAATGGGCGGGGGCTAAGGGGGGCATTCGAGCAGTACTTC.